Listed here are 14 T cell receptor beta chains from one sample, sequenced in a study of T cells in Graves' hyperthyroidism and ophthalmopathy. The investigators amplified TCR beta CDR3 regions from RNA transcripts. The TCR CDR3 first-round RT-PCR relied on the HTBI primer set. TCRdb reanalysed the multiplex PCR reads using MiXCR and keeps one entry per CDR3 protein. In the table there are approximately 640,000 distinct CDR3 sequences, about 45% of which are singletons. Material: peripheral blood or thyroid tissue (not recorded which). The origin of the receptors is an adult man with Graves' disease, either hyperthyroidism or ophthalmopathy (not recorded which).

CDR3 coding DNA: TGCAGTGCTAGAGGTCTTAGACAGAGCTCCTATAATTCACCCCTCCACTTT. Its translation is CSARGLRQSSYNSPLHF. The chain carries TRBV20-1 and TRBJ1-6; D might be TRBD1 (5 bases). Trimming stripped 1 base from V and 0 bases from J, with 13 bases between. CDR3 size: 17 residues. Germline CDR1 reads DFQATT; CDR2 reads SNEGSKA (reference sequence).

There are many counts of this clonotype. The V call is TRBV20-1, the J call TRBJ1-3, with a possible D match to TRBD1 (6 bases). The CDR3 loop spans 13 amino acids. V lost 5 bases and J lost 8, with 16 bases in between. The germline V gene encodes CDR1 DFQATT and CDR2 SNEGSKA (reference sequence). The CDR3 DNA follows: TGCAGTGCTGACGCGGACAGTCCGGACACCATATATTTT. Translation gives CSADADSPDTIYF.

This clonotype came up a few times. The chain employs TRBV20-1 and TRBJ2-7; D is perhaps TRBD1 or TRBD2 (5 bases each). Germline values: CDR1 DFQATT, CDR2 SNEGSKA (reference sequence). The CDR3 extends over 13 amino acids. With 5 bases removed from V and 0 bases from J, the gap between germline ends came to 11 bases. The CDR3 coding sequence is TGCAGTGCTTTGGGGGAGTACTCCTACGAGCAGTACTTC. This translates into CSALGEYSYEQYF.

The V call is TRBV2, the J call TRBJ1-5; a possible D gene is TRBD1 (6 bases). This CDR3 region has 14 residues. From germline, CDR1 is SNHLY and CDR2 FYNNEI. The ends were cut back, 3 bases at V and 6 bases at J, with 12 bases in the middle. CDR3: CASSEDSSGQPQHF. The DNA of the CDR3 is TGTGCCAGCAGTGAGGACAGTAGCGGTCAGCCCCAGCATTTT. Looking up the rest from reference TRBV2 and TRBJ1-5 gives the full variable domain: EPEVTQTPSHQVTQMGQEVILRCVPISNHLYFYWYRQILGQKVEFLVSFYNNEISEKSEIFDDQFSVERPDGSNFTLKIRSTKLEDSAMYFCASSEDSSGQPQHFGDGTRLSIL.

The CDR3 bases are TGTGCCAGCAGCCAAAGAGGGGACTACGAGCAGTACTTC. Translating gives CASSQRGDYEQYF. This chain joins TRBV7-9 and TRBJ2-7; D could derive from TRBD1 or TRBD2 (5 bases each). Germline V gives CDR1 SEHNR, CDR2 FQNEAQ (reference sequence). The V end lost 5 bases, the J end lost 3 bases, and 11 bases lay between the germline ends. CDR3 size: 13 residues.

The chain combines TRBV25-1 with TRBJ1-4; maybe TRBD1 (5 bases). Trimming shortened V by 8 bases and J by 7 bases, and 14 bases separated the two germline ends. Per germline, CDR1 MGHDK and CDR2 SYGVNS. This CDR3 spans 13 amino acids. The CDR3 sequence is CASSTGTVEKLFF. Written as DNA, the CDR3 is TGTGCCAGCTCGACCGGGACGGTTGAAAAACTGTTTTTT.

For this clonotype: It may be a read error: a sequence one base away is much more abundant. V usage is TRBV6-5 and J usage is TRBJ2-7; D gene unclear. The CDR3 has 13 residues. Germline CDR1 is MNHEY and CDR2 is SVGAGI. CDR3 loop: CAISSSTGSKQYF. The CDR3 DNA reads as TGTGCCATCAGTTCCTCGACTGGTAGCAAGCAGTACTTC.

This clonotype was picked up a small number of times. This chain joins TRBV12-3 or TRBV12-4 and TRBJ1-2; D ambiguous. V shed 5 bases and J shed 11 bases, with 12 bases lying between them. This CDR3 is 11 amino acids long. CDR3 DNA: TGTGCCAGCAGTAGAAACACAGCGTACACCTTC. Translating it yields CASSRNTAYTF.

In the case of this clonotype: A much larger clonotype is one base distant, so this may be a read error. The rearrangement joins TRBV11-1 to TRBJ1-1; D is ambiguous. CDR1 and CDR2 from the germline V gene are SGHAT and FQDESV (reference sequence). CDR3 length: 11 residues. Trimming cost V 7 bases and J 3 bases, with 6 bases left between them. Here the CDR3 reads CASIQDTEAFF. CDR3 nucleotides: TGTGCCAGCATCCAGGACACTGAAGCTTTCTTT.

The chain links TRBV15 to TRBJ1-5; 8 bases are a match to TRBD1. The ends lost 6 bases at V and 2 bases at J; junction bases unmatched: 6. This CDR3 spans 15 amino acids. Per germline, CDR1 LNHNV and CDR2 YYDKDF (reference sequence). The CDR3 spells CATRLGQGGNQPQHF. Here the CDR3 DNA reads TGTGCCACCAGACTAGGACAGGGAGGCAATCAGCCCCAGCATTTT.

There are many counts of this clonotype. The chain is built from TRBV29-1 and TRBJ1-1; weak D call: TRBD1 (6 bases). Looked up from germline, CDR1 is SQVTM and CDR2 is ANQGSEA. Deletions cut 6 bases from V and 7 bases from J, with 12 bases between. CDR3 size: 11 residues. CDR3 nucleotide sequence: TGCAGCGTCCAGGGGTATGGTGAAGCTTTCTTT. Protein sequence: CSVQGYGEAFF. Full variable domain (missing parts from reference TRBV29-1 and TRBJ1-1): SAVISQKPSRDICQRGTSLTIQCQVDSQVTMMFWYRQQPGQSLTLIATANQGSEATYESGFVIDKFPISRPNLTFSTLTVSNMSPEDSSIYLCSVQGYGEAFFGQGTRLTVV.

This clonotype occurred many times. This rearrangement joins TRBV29-1 to TRBJ1-4; D might be TRBD1 (5 bases). The V end lost 4 bases, the J end lost 5 bases, and 8 bases lay between the germline ends. Germline V gene lookup returns CDR1 SQVTM and CDR2 ANQGSEA. CDR3 size: 12 residues. The CDR3 here is CSVGQLNEKLFF. The CDR3, as DNA: TGCAGCGTTGGACAGCTGAATGAAAAACTGTTTTTT. The variable domain in full, with the rest retrieved from reference TRBV29-1 and TRBJ1-4, is SAVISQKPSRDICQRGTSLTIQCQVDSQVTMMFWYRQQPGQSLTLIATANQGSEATYESGFVIDKFPISRPNLTFSTLTVSNMSPEDSSIYLCSVGQLNEKLFFGSGTQLSVL.

The chain links TRBV25-1 to TRBJ1-3; D remains unclear. Germline CDR1 reads MGHDK; CDR2 reads SYGVNS. V dropped 5 bases and J dropped 5 bases, with 10 bases sitting between them. The CDR3 covers 13 residues. As DNA, the CDR3 is TGTGCCAGCAGTCAAGGTTTGAGAAACACCATATATTTT. Translating it yields CASSQGLRNTIYF. Full variable domain (missing parts from reference TRBV25-1 and TRBJ1-3): EADIYQTPRYLVIGTGKKITLECSQTMGHDKMYWYQQDPGMELHLIHYSYGVNSTEKGDLSSESTVSRIRTEHFPLTLESARPSHTSQYLCASSQGLRNTIYFGEGSWLTVV.

The chain uses TRBV6-6 and TRBJ2-2; D is perhaps TRBD2 (5 bases). This CDR3 contains 13 residues. The germline V gene has CDR1 MNHNY and CDR2 SVGAGI (reference sequence). The V and J ends lost 11 bases and 1 base respectively, with 11 bases between them. The CDR3 region has the DNA TGTGCCCTTGGGGAGATGAACACCGGGGAGCTGTTTTTT. Protein product: CALGEMNTGELFF.